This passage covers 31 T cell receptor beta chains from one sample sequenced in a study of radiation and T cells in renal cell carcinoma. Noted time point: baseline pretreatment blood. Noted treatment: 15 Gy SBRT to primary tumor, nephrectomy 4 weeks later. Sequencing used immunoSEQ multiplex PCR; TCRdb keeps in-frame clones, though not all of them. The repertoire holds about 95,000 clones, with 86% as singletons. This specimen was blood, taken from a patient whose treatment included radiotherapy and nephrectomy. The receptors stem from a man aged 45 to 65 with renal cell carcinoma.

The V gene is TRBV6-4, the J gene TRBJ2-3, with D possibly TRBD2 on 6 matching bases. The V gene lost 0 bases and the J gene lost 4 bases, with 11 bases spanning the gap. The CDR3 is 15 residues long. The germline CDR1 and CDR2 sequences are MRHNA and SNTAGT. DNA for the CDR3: TGTGCCAGCAGTGACTCGAATACGGGGGCAGATACGCAGTATTTT. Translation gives CASSDSNTGADTQYF.

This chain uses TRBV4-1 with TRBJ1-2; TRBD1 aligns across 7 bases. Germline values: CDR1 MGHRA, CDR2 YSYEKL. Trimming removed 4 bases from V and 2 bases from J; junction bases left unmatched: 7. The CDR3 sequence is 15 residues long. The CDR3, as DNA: TGCGCCAGCAGCCCCCAACCGACAGGGAACTATGGCTACACCTTC. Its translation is CASSPQPTGNYGYTF.

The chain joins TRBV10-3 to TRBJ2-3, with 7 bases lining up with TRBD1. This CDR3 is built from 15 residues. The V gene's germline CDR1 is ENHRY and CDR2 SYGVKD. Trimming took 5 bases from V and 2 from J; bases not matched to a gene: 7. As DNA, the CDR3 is TGTGCCATCAGTAAACAGACAGGGCCCACAGATACGCAGTATTTT. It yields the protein CAISKQTGPTDTQYF.

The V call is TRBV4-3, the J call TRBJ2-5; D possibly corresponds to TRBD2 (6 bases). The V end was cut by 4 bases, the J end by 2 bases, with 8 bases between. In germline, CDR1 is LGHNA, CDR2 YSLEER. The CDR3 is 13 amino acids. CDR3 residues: CASSLGLQETQYF. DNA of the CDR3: TGCGCCAGCAGCCTGGGACTTCAAGAGACCCAGTACTTC.

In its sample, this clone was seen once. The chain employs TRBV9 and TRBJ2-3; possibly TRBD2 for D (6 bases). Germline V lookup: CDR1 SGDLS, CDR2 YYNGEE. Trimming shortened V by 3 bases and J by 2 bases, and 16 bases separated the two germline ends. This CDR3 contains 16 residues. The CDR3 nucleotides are TGTGCCAGCAGCGCCCGACTAGTCGCTGTCACAGATACGCAGTATTTT. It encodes CASSARLVAVTDTQYF.

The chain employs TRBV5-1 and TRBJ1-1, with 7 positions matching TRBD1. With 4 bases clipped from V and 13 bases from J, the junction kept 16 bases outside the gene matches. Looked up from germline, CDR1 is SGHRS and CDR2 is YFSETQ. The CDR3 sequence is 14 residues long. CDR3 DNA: TGCGCCAGCAGCGGGGGGACAGCAACACAGGAATTTTTCTTT. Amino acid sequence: CASSGGTATQEFFF.

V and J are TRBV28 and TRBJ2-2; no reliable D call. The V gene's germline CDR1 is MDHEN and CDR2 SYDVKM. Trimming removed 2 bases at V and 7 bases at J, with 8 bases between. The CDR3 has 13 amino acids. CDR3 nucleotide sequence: TGTGCCAGCAGTTTACCGGGCAACGGGGAGCTGTTTTTT. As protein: CASSLPGNGELFF.

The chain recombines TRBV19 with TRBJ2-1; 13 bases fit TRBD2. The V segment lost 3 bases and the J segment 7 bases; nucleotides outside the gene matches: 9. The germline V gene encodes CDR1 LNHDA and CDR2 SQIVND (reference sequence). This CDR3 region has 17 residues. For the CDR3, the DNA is TGTGCCAGTAGTATTGGGGTACTAGCGGGAGGGAGAAATGAGCAGTTCTTC. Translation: CASSIGVLAGGRNEQFF. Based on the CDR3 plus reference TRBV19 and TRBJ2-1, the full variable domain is DGGITQSPKYLFRKEGQNVTLSCEQNLNHDAMYWYRQDPGQGLRLIYYSQIVNDFQKGDIAEGYSVSREKKESFPLTVTSAQKNPTAFYLCASSIGVLAGGRNEQFFGPGTRLTVL.

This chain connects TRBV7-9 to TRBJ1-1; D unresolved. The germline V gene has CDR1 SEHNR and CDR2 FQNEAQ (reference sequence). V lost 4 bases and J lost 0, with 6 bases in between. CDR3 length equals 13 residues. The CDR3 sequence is CASSYSLNTEAFF. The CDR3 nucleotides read TGTGCCAGCAGCTATAGTCTGAACACTGAAGCTTTCTTT.

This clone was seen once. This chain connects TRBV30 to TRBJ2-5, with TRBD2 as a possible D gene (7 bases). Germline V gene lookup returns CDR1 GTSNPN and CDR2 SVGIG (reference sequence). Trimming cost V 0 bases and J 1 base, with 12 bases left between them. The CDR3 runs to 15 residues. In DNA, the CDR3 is TGTGCCTGGAGTGTTCGGGGGGCCATCCAAGAGACCCAGTACTTC. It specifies CAWSVRGAIQETQYF.

The CDR3 is CASSLDLGAAQPQHF. CDR3 nucleotide sequence: TGTGCCAGCAGCCTTGATCTGGGCGCGGCTCAGCCCCAGCATTTT. This chain connects TRBV28 to TRBJ1-5; D gene unclear. This CDR3 region has 15 residues. V lost 6 bases and J 6 bases, leaving 18 bases between the germline ends. Germline V gene lookup returns CDR1 MDHEN and CDR2 SYDVKM.

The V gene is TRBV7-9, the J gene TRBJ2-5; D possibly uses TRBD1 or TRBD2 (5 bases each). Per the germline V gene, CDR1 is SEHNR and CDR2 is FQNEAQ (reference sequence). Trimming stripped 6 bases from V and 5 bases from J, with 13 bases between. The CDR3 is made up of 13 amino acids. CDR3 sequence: CASRSDGTETQYF. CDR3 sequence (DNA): TGTGCCAGCAGGAGCGACGGGACGGAGACCCAGTACTTC. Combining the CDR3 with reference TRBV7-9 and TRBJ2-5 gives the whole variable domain DTGVSQNPRHKITKRGQNVTFRCDPISEHNRLYWYRQTLGQGPEFLTYFQNEAQLEKSRLLSDRFSAERPKGSFSTLEIQRTEQGDSAMYLCASRSDGTETQYFGPGTRLLVL.

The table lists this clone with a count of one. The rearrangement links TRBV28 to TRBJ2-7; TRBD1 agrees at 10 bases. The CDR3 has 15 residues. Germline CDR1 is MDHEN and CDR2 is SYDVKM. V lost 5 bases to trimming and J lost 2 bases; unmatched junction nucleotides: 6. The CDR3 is CASSRRTGGTYEQYF. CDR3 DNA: TGTGCCAGCAGTCGGAGGACAGGGGGGACCTACGAGCAGTACTTC.

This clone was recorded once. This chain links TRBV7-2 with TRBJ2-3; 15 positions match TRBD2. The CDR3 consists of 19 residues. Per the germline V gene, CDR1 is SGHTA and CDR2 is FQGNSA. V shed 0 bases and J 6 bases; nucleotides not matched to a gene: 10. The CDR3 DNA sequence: TGTGCCAGCAGCTTAGCTTCCGGACTAGCGGGAGGGCCTCGGGATACGCAGTATTTT. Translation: CASSLASGLAGGPRDTQYF.

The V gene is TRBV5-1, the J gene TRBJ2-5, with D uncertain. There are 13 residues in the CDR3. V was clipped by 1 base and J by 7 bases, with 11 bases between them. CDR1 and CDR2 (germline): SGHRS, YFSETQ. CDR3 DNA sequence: TGCGCCAGCAGCTTGTTGCCGACTGGGACCCAGTACTTC. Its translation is CASSLLPTGTQYF. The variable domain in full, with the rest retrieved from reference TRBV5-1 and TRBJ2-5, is KAGVTQTPRYLIKTRGQQVTLSCSPISGHRSVSWYQQTPGQGLQFLFEYFSETQRNKGNFPGRFSGRQFSNSRSEMNVSTLELGDSALYLCASSLLPTGTQYFGPGTRLLVL.

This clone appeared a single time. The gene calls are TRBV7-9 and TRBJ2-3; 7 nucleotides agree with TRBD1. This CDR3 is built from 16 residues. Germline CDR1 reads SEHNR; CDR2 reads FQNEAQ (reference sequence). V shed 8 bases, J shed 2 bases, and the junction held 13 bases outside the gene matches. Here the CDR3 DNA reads TGTGCCAGCGTTCTTTCCCGGGACAGACCCACAGATACGCAGTATTTT. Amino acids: CASVLSRDRPTDTQYF.

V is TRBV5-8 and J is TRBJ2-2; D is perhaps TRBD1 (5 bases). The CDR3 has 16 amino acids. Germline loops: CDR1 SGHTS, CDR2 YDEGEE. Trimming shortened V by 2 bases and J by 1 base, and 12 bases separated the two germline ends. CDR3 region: CASSLKTGVNTGELFF. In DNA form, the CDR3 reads TGTGCCAGCAGCTTAAAAACAGGAGTGAACACCGGGGAGCTGTTTTTT.

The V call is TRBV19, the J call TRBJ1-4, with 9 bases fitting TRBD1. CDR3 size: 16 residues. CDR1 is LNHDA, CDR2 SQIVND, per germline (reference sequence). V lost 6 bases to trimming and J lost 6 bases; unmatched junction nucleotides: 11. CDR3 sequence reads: CASRGQGMKEYEKLFF. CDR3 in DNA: TGTGCCAGTAGGGGACAGGGAATGAAGGAGTATGAAAAACTGTTTTTT.

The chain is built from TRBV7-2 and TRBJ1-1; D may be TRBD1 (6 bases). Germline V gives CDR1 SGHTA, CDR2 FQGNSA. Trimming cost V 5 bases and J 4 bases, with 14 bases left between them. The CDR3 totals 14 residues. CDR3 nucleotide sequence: TGTGCCAGCAGCCCCCGATCAGGGGCCACTGAAGCTTTCTTT. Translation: CASSPRSGATEAFF.

The CDR3 loop reads CATSRERRTGSTDTQYF. The CDR3 region has the DNA TGTGCCACCAGCAGAGAGAGGAGGACAGGGTCTACAGATACGCAGTATTTT. The J gene is TRBJ2-3, the V gene TRBV15, with TRBD1 matching 8 bases. The germline V gene encodes CDR1 LNHNV and CDR2 YYDKDF (reference sequence). After removal of 0 bases from V and 3 bases from J, the junction contained 8 bases not matched to a gene. The CDR3 contains 17 residues.

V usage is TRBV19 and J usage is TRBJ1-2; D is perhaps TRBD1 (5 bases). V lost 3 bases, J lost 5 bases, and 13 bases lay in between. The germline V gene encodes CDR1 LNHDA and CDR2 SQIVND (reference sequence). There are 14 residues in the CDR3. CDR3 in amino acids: CASSIARDAYGYTF. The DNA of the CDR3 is TGTGCCAGTAGTATTGCGAGGGACGCATATGGCTACACCTTC. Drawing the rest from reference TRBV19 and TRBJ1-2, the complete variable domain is DGGITQSPKYLFRKEGQNVTLSCEQNLNHDAMYWYRQDPGQGLRLIYYSQIVNDFQKGDIAEGYSVSREKKESFPLTVTSAQKNPTAFYLCASSIARDAYGYTFGSGTRLTVV.

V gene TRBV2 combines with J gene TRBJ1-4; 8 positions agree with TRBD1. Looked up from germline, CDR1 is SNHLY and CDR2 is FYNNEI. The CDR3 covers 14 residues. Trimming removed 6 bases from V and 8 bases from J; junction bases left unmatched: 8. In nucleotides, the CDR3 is TGTGCCAGCAGCGCAGGACAGGGCCGCGAAAAACTGTTTTTT. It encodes CASSAGQGREKLFF.

The CDR3 DNA is TGTGCTAGTGGTTTCGGGACTTTTAACTATGGCTACACCTTC. Its protein is CASGFGTFNYGYTF. V is TRBV12-5 and J is TRBJ1-2; D perhaps matches TRBD1 (5 bases). V was shortened by 3 bases and J by 1 base, with 9 bases between the two germline ends. CDR1 is LGHNT and CDR2 is FRNRAP in the germline V gene. This CDR3 contains 14 residues.

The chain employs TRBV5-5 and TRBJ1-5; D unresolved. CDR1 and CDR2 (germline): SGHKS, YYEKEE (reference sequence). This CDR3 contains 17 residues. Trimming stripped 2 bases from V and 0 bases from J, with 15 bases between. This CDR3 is CASSLSLKLYSNQPQHF. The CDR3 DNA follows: TGTGCCAGCAGCTTATCGCTGAAGCTATATAGCAATCAGCCCCAGCATTTT.

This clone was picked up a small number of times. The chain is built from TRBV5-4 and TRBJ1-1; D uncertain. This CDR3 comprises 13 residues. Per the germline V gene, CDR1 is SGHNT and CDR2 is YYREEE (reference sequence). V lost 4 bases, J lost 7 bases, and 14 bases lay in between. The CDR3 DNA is TGTGCCAGCAGCCCCGATAGGGATGATGAAGCTTTCTTT. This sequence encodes CASSPDRDDEAFF.

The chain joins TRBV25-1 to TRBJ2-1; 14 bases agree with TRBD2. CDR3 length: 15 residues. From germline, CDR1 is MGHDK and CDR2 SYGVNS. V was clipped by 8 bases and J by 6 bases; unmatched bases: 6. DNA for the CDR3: TGTGCCAGCGCACCGGGACTAGCGGGAGTCAATGAGCAGTTCTTC. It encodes CASAPGLAGVNEQFF.

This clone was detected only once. The CDR3 is CSGATGNTEAFF. Written as DNA, the CDR3 is TGCAGCGGAGCCACAGGGAACACTGAAGCTTTCTTT. The J gene is TRBJ1-1, the V gene TRBV29-1; TRBD1 is a possible D gene (5 bases). V was clipped by 7 bases and J by 1 base, with 10 bases between them. The CDR3 is made up of 12 amino acids. The germline V gene has CDR1 SQVTM and CDR2 ANQGSEA.

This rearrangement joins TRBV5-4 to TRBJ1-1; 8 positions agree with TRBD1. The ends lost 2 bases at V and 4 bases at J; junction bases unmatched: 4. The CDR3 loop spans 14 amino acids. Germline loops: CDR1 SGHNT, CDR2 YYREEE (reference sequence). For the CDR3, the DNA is TGTGCCAGCAGCTTCCAGGGGGCAGGCACTGAAGCTTTCTTT. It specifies CASSFQGAGTEAFF.

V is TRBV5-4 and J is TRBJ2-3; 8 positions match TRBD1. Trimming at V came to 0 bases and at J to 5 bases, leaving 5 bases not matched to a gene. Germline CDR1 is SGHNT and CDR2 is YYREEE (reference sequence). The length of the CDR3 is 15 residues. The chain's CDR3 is CASSLVQGAIDTQYF. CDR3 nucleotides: TGTGCCAGCAGCTTGGTTCAGGGGGCCATAGATACGCAGTATTTT.

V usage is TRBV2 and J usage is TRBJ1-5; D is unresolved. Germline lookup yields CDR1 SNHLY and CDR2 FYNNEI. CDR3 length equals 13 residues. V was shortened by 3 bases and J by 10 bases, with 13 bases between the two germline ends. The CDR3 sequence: CASSDDARRPQHF. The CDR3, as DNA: TGTGCCAGCAGTGACGATGCCCGCCGACCCCAGCATTTT.

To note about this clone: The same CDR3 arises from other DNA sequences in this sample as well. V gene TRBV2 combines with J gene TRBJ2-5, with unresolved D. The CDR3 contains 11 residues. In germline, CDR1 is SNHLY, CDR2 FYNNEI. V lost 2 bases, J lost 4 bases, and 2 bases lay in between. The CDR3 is CASSERETQYF. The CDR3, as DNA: TGTGCCAGCAGTGAAAGAGAGACCCAGTACTTC. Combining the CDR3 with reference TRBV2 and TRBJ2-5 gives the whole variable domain EPEVTQTPSHQVTQMGQEVILRCVPISNHLYFYWYRQILGQKVEFLVSFYNNEISEKSEIFDDQFSVERPDGSNFTLKIRSTKLEDSAMYFCASSERETQYFGPGTRLLVL.